These T cell receptor beta chains were read from a single sample in a study of CD8 T cells in ankylosing spondylitis. MiXCR, run by TCRdb on the 5' RACE reads, gives a single entry per CDR3 protein. Of roughly 450,000 distinct CDR3 sequences in the sample, 20% to 30% were seen once. Specimen: blood, either unsorted or a sorted T cell fraction (not recorded which). The source of these receptors is a male donor with ankylosing spondylitis. Both conserved end residues are part of each CDR3. D genes are given only for firm matches. Expanded clones are given a class, and other clones once, few, many or no size at all.

d_call	j_call	clone_size	v_call	cdr3_nt	cdr3_aa
NA	TRBJ1-2	NA	TRBV5-5	TGTGCCAGCAGCTGGGGTGGAGGGATGAACTATGGCTACACCTTC	CASSWGGGMNYGYTF
TRBD2	TRBJ2-7	NA	TRBV12-3/TRBV12-4	TGTGCCAGCAGCTCTAGCGGGGGAAGAACCTACGAGCAGTACTTC	CASSSSGGRTYEQYF
TRBD2	TRBJ2-1	NA	TRBV6-4	TGTGCCAGCAGTGACACTGGAGGGCGGGAGGGCCGGTTGGAGCAGTTCTTC	CASSDTGGREGRLEQFF
NA	TRBJ2-5	few	TRBV2	TGTGCCAGCAGTGGTGCTGTCGGGGGGCAGCGCCAAGAGACCCAGTACTTC	CASSGAVGGQRQETQYF
TRBD2	TRBJ2-7	few	TRBV5-1	TGCGCCAGCAGTTCCGGGACTAGCGGATACGAGCAGTACTTC	CASSSGTSGYEQYF
TRBD2	TRBJ2-5	NA	TRBV24-1	TGTGCCACCAGTGATTTGCGACTAGCGGGAGACGAGGAGACCCAGTACTTC	CATSDLRLAGDEETQYF
NA	TRBJ2-1	NA	TRBV24-1	TGTGCCACCAGTGATTTTACCAGGGCCTACAATGAGCAGTTCTTC	CATSDFTRAYNEQFF
NA	TRBJ2-1	few	TRBV7-9	TGTGCCAGCAGCTTCTACGGGAGTCGTACGTCCTACAATGAGCAGTTCTTC	CASSFYGSRTSYNEQFF
NA	TRBJ1-6	NA	TRBV3-1	TGTGCCAGCAGCCAAGGGTCGAGTTCACCCCTCCACTTT	CASSQGSSSPLHF
TRBD1	TRBJ2-7	NA	TRBV27	TGTGCCAGCAGCCGTAAGACAGGGCCCACCTACGAGCAGTACTTC	CASSRKTGPTYEQYF
TRBD2	TRBJ2-5	few	TRBV3-1	TGTGCCAGCAGCCAAGTTCGGGACTCTAGCGGCTGGGACCAAGAGACCCAGTACTTC	CASSQVRDSSGWDQETQYF